This T cell receptor (beta chain) was captured by sequencing in a study of control samples from healthy donors and cancer patients. The V gene's germline CDR1 is SNHLY and CDR2 FYNNEI. The CDR3 contains 13 residues. The V end lost 8 bases, the J end lost 9 bases, and 17 bases lay between the germline ends. Sequencing was performed with immunoSEQ multiplex PCR; in TCRdb, only in-frame clones are kept and a portion is missing. The sample shows some 130,000 clones, 93% of them seen only once. Sequencing was performed on PBMCs. This TCR was sampled from a man aged 50 or older with head and neck cancer. The V and J genes are TRBV2 and TRBJ1-5; D possibly corresponds to TRBD1 (5 bases). The CDR3 sequence is CASASQLGGPQHF. The CDR3 DNA follows: TGTGCCAGCGCCTCCCAGTTGGGGGGGCCCCAGCATTTT.